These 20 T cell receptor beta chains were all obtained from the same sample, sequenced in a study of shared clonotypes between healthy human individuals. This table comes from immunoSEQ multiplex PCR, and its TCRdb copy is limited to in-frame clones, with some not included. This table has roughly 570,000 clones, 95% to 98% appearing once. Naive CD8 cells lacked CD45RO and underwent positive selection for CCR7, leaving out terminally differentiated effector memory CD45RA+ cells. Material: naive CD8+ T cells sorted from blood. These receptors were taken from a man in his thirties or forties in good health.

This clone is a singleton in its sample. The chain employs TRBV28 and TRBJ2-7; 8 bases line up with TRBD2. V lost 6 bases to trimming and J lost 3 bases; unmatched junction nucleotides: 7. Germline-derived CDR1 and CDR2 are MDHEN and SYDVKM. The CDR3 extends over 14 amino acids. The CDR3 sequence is CASRGTRDDYEQYF. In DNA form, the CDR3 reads TGTGCCAGCAGGGGGACTAGGGACGACTACGAGCAGTACTTC.

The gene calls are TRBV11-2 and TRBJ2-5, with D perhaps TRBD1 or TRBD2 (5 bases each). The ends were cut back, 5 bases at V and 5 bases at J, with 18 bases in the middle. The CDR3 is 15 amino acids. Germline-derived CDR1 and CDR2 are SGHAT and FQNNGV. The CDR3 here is CASSTWTGTGETQYF. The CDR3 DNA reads TGTGCCAGCAGCACATGGACCGGGACGGGGGAGACCCAGTACTTC.

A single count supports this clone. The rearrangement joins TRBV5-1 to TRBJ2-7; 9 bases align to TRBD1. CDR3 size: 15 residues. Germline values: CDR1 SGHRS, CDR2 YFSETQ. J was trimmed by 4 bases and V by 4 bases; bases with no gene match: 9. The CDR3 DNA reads TGCGCCAGCAGCCCCTCCGGGACAGGGACTTACGAGCAGTACTTC. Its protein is CASSPSGTGTYEQYF.

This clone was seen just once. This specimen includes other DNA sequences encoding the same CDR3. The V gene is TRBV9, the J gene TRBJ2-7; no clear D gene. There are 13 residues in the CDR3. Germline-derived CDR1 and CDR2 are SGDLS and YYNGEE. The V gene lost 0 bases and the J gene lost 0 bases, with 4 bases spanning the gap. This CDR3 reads CASSVEGSYEQYF. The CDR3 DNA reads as TGTGCCAGCAGCGTAGAGGGCTCCTACGAGCAGTACTTC.

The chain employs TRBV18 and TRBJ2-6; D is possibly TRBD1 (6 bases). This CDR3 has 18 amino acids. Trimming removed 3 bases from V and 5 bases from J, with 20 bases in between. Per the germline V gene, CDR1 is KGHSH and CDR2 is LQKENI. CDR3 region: CASSPFGDIYKRANVLTF. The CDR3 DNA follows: TGTGCCAGCTCACCTTTCGGGGACATTTACAAACGGGCCAACGTCCTGACTTTC.

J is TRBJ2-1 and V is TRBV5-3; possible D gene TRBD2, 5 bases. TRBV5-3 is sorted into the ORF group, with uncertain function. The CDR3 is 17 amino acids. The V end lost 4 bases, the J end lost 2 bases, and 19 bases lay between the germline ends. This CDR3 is CARSRGQAAEPYNEQFF. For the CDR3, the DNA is TGTGCCAGAAGCCGGGGTCAAGCGGCGGAACCCTACAATGAGCAGTTCTTC.

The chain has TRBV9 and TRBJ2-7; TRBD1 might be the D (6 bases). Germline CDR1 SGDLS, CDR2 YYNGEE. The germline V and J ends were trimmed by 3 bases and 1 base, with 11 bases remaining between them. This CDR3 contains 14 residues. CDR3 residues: CASSEHRVSYEQYF. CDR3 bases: TGTGCCAGCAGCGAACACAGGGTATCCTACGAGCAGTACTTC.

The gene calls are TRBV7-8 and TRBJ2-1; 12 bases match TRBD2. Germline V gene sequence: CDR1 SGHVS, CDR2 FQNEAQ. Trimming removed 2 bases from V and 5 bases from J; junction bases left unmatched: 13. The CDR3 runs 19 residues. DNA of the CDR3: TGTGCCAGCAGCTTAAAGGCCCGTACGACTAGCGGGAGTAACAATGAGCAGTTCTTC. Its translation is CASSLKARTTSGSNNEQFF.

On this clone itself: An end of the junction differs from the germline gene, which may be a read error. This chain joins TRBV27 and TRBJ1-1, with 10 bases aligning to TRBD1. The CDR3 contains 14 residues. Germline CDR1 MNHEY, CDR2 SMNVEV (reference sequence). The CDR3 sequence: CASKRQGAYTEAFF. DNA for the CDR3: TGTGCCAGCAAAAGACAGGGGGCCTACACCGAAGCTTTCTTT.

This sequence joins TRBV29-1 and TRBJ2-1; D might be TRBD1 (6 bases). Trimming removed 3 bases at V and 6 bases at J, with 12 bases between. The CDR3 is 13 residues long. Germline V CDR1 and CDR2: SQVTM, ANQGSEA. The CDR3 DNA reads TGCAGCGTTGAGGGGGACACCCTCAATGAGCAGTTCTTC. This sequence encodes CSVEGDTLNEQFF.

The CDR3 DNA sequence: TGTGCCAGCAGCGCCACTTCTAGCGGCCTCACAGATACGCAGTATTTT. This gives the protein CASSATSSGLTDTQYF. The chain has TRBV9 and TRBJ2-3; 7 bases are a match to TRBD2. Trimming at V came to 3 bases and at J to 2 bases, leaving 9 bases not matched to a gene. This CDR3 is built from 16 residues. Germline V gene lookup returns CDR1 SGDLS and CDR2 YYNGEE.

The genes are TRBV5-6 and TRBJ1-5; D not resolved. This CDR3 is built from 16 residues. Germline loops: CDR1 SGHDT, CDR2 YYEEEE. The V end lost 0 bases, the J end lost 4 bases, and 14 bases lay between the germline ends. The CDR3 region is CASSLGARGRNQPQHF. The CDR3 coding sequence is TGTGCCAGCAGCTTGGGGGCCCGGGGTAGAAATCAGCCCCAGCATTTT. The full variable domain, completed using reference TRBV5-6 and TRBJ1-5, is DAGVTQSPTHLIKTRGQQVTLRCSPKSGHDTVSWYQQALGQGPQFIFQYYEEEERQRGNFPDRFSGHQFPNYSSELNVNALLLGDSALYLCASSLGARGRNQPQHFGDGTRLSIL.

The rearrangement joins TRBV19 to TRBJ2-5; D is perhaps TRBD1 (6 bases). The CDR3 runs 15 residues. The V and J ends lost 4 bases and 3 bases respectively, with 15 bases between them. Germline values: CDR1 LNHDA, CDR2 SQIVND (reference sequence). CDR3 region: CASSNPWTAKETQYF. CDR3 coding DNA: TGTGCCAGTAGTAACCCCTGGACAGCCAAAGAGACCCAGTACTTC.

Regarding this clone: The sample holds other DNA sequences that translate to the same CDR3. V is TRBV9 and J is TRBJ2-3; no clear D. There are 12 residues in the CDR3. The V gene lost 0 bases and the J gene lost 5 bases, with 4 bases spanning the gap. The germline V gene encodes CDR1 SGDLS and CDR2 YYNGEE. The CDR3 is CASSVGVDTQYF. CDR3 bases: TGTGCCAGCAGCGTAGGGGTAGATACGCAGTATTTT.

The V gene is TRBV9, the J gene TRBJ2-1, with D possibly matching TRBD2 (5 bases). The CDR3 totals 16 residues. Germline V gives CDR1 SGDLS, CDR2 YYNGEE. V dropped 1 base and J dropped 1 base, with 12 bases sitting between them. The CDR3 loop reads CASSVNLAESYNEQFF. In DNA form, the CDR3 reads TGTGCCAGCAGCGTAAATCTAGCCGAGTCCTACAATGAGCAGTTCTTC.

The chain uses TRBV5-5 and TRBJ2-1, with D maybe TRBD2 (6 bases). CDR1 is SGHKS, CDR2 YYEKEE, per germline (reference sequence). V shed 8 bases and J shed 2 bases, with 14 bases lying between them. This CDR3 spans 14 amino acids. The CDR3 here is CASTGEITYNEQFF. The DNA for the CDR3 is TGTGCCAGTACGGGAGAAATAACCTACAATGAGCAGTTCTTC.

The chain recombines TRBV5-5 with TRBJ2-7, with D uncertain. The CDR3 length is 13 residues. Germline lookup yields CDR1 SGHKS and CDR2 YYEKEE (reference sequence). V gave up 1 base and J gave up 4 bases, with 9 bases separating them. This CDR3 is CASSLSYPYEQYF. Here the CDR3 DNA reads TGTGCCAGCAGCTTGAGCTACCCTTACGAGCAGTACTTC.

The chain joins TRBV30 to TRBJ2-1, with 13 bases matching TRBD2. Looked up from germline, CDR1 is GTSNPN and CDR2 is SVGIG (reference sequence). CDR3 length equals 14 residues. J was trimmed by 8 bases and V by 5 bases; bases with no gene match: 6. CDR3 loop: CAWGLAGVQDEQFF. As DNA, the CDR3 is TGTGCCTGGGGACTAGCGGGAGTTCAGGATGAGCAGTTCTTC.

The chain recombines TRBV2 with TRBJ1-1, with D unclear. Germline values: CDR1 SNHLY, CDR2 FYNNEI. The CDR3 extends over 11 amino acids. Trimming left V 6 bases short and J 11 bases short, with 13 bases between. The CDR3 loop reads CASRPGFWAFF. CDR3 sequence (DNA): TGTGCCAGCAGGCCGGGATTTTGGGCTTTCTTT.

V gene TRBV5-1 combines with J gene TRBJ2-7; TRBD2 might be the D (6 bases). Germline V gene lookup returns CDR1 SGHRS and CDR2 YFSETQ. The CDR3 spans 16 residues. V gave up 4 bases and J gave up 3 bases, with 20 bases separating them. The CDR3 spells CASSMEGLRANYEQYF. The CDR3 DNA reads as TGCGCCAGCAGCATGGAGGGACTTCGGGCAAACTACGAGCAGTACTTC.